This T cell receptor (beta chain) was profiled in a study of OX40 agonist ivuxolimab in advanced cancers. Study details: With ivuxolimab, an agonistic anti-OX40 (CD134) antibody, patients were treated. Patients received ivuxolimab, an intravenous treatment, every 2 weeks at 0.01 to 10 mg/kg.

Using immunoSEQ multiplex PCR, the repertoire was profiled, and TCRdb retains in-frame clones only, with some absent. The sample records tens of thousands of clones, 80% to 85% being singletons. On this clone itself: The antigen is undetermined.

Study outcomes and limitations: Mean expanded clone counts were higher in CD8+ than CD4+ T cells. Clonal expansion by week 6 occurred in CD4+ and CD8+ blood T cells (at 0.1 to 3.0 mg/kg).

The specimen comprised CD4+ or CD8+ T cells sorted from blood, sampled in a trial of the OX40 agonist ivuxolimab. The TCR originated in an adult with an advanced solid tumor such as melanoma, head and neck, liver or kidney cancer.

In nucleotides, the CDR3 is TGCGCCAGCAGCTGGGTAGCGGGAGTTCTCTACAATGAGCAGTTCTTC. Protein: CASSWVAGVLYNEQFF. The chain combines TRBV5-1 with TRBJ2-1; 9 bases fit TRBD2. J gave up 3 bases and V 3 bases, and 7 bases lay outside the gene matches. The germline gives CDR1 SGHRS, CDR2 YFSETQ. The CDR3 is made up of 16 amino acids.